A selection of T cell receptor beta chains follows, all from one sample in a study of radiotherapy plus CTLA-4 blockade in lung cancer. Some clones are missing from TCRdb's copy, which holds only in-frame ones; the method was immunoSEQ multiplex PCR. The sample has 40,000 to 60,000 clones, approximately 86% seen once. The starting material was peripheral blood, obtained from a patient treated with radiotherapy plus ipilimumab. Receptors originate from a human donor with non-small cell lung cancer that progressed on radiotherapy plus ipilimumab. Some clones in this sample may be carry-over from other donors' samples. CDR3s include the opening cysteine and the closing phenylalanine or tryptophan. A D gene is named only where the DNA matches it firmly. Rows give clone size only sometimes, using once, few, many, or a class for an expanded clone.

-,TRBV7-9,TRBD2,TRBJ2-5,TGTGCCAGCAGCCTCCTAGCGGACAAGGAGACCCAGTACTTC,CASSLLADKETQYF
-,TRBV4-1,-,TRBJ2-3,TGCGCCAGCAGCCAAGAACATGGGGCGGGCACAGATACGCAGTATTTT,CASSQEHGAGTDTQYF
-,TRBV18,-,TRBJ1-1,TGTGCCAGCTCACCTCAGGGTGTTGGGAACACTGAAGCTTTCTTT,CASSPQGVGNTEAFF
-,TRBV10-1,-,TRBJ2-2,TGCGCCAGCAAGGGGTACACCGGGGAGCTGTTTTTT,CASKGYTGELFF
-,TRBV6-6,-,TRBJ2-7,TGTGCCAGCAGTTACTCGGGGAAAGGGGCCTACGAGCAGTACTTC,CASSYSGKGAYEQYF
-,TRBV2,-,TRBJ1-2,TGTGCCAGCAGTACCGGTACTGATTATGGCTACACCTTC,CASSTGTDYGYTF
once,TRBV30,-,TRBJ2-7,TGTGCCTGGAGTGTGCGTCTTTCAGGGAAGGACGAGCAGTACTTC,CAWSVRLSGKDEQYF
few,TRBV10-3,-,TRBJ2-7,TGTGCCATCAGTGAGTCCAGGGACGAGCAGTACTTC,CAISESRDEQYF
-,TRBV11-2,TRBD1,TRBJ2-1,TGTGCCAGCAGCTCAAGCCCAGACAGGGTTGTGGAGCAGTTCTTC,CASSSSPDRVVEQFF
-,TRBV29-1,-,TRBJ2-4,TGCAGCGTCGTCCAGGATCTAGCCAAAAACATTCAGTACTTC,CSVVQDLAKNIQYF
-,TRBV7-2,TRBD2,TRBJ2-3,TGTGCCAGCAGCCAGGGACTAGCGGGAGGAGCGGGGGATACGCAGTATTTT,CASSQGLAGGAGDTQYF
-,TRBV29-1,TRBD2,TRBJ2-3,TGCAGCGGGTGGAGGCGGGAGGGCCCCTCAGATACGCAGTATTTT,CSGWRREGPSDTQYF
-,TRBV6-6,-,TRBJ2-3,TGTGCCAGCGCCGCCCCACGAGGTAGCACAGATACGCAGTATTTT,CASAAPRGSTDTQYF
-,TRBV11-2,TRBD2,TRBJ2-3,TGTGCCAGCAGCTTACCGCCAGCGGGATCCGGCACAGATACGCAGTATTTT,CASSLPPAGSGTDTQYF
-,TRBV4-1,TRBD2,TRBJ2-1,TGCGCCAGCAGCCAAGATGGTAGCGGGAGCTCCTACAATGAGCAGTTCTTC,CASSQDGSGSSYNEQFF
-,TRBV5-1,-,TRBJ2-7,TGCGCCAGCAGCTTGGATGCGTCCTACGAGCAGTACTTC,CASSLDASYEQYF
-,TRBV23-1,-,TRBJ1-2,TGCGCCAGCAGACAGGGTCGTTTGGGCGGCTACACCTTC,CASRQGRLGGYTF
many,TRBV5-1,TRBD1,TRBJ1-6,TGCGCCAGCAGCCCTGGGACAGGGGGGGACTCACCCCTCCACTTT,CASSPGTGGDSPLHF
-,TRBV19,TRBD2,TRBJ2-2,TGTGCCAGTAGTATGGATTGGGAGGGGGATAGCGGGAGGGCTGGCACCGGGGAGCTGTTTTTT,CASSMDWEGDSGRAGTGELFF
-,TRBV19,TRBD1,TRBJ2-1,TGTGCCAGTAGTATTGGAAGGACAGGATCGCGGCTCAATGAGCAGTTCTTC,CASSIGRTGSRLNEQFF
-,TRBV30,-,TRBJ1-1,TGTGCCTGGAGTGTAAGTTTGGCGGTTTATCAAGCTTTCTTT,CAWSVSLAVYQAFF
-,TRBV29-1,-,TRBJ2-2,TGCAGCGTTGCTCAGGGGTTCTTCGGCACCGGGGAGCTGTTTTTT,CSVAQGFFGTGELFF
-,TRBV4-3,TRBD2,TRBJ2-3,TGCGCCAGCAGCCAACGGACCCATGGCCGGGGAGGGAGGAGTGGTGACACAGATACGCAGTATTTT,CASSQRTHGRGGRSGDTDTQYF
-,TRBV10-1,-,TRBJ1-5,TGCGCCAGCAGTGAGTTTGGGCCGCAGGCCTATAGCAATCAGCCCCAGCATTTT,CASSEFGPQAYSNQPQHF
few,TRBV4-3,-,TRBJ2-2,TGCGCCAGCAGCCAAGATTGGCGGGGGGAGCTGTTTTTT,CASSQDWRGELFF
-,TRBV4-3,-,TRBJ2-2,TGCGCCAGCAGCCAATCGATGGAGGGAGGAGGCGGGGAGCTGTTTTTT,CASSQSMEGGGGELFF
once,TRBV19,-,TRBJ1-3,TGTGCCAGTAGTATAAACGGAGACTCTGGAAACACCATATATTTT,CASSINGDSGNTIYF
-,TRBV19,TRBD2,TRBJ2-1,TGTGCCAGTAGTCCCAGCGGGAGCTCCTACAATGAGCAGTTCTTC,CASSPSGSSYNEQFF
-,TRBV30,-,TRBJ2-5,TGTGCCTGGAGTTGGTACAGCCAAGAGACCCAGTACTTC,CAWSWYSQETQYF
-,TRBV10-3,-,TRBJ2-7,TGTGCCATCAGAACAGGGCCCCACTACTACGAGCAGTACTTC,CAIRTGPHYYEQYF
-,TRBV5-5,-,TRBJ1-1,TGTGCCAGCAGCGCCAAGGGGGGGGTCGGGACTGAAGCTTTCTTT,CASSAKGGVGTEAFF
-,TRBV7-9,-,TRBJ1-2,TGTGCCAGCAGCCCCTCCAGACAGCCAAACTATGGCTACACCTTC,CASSPSRQPNYGYTF